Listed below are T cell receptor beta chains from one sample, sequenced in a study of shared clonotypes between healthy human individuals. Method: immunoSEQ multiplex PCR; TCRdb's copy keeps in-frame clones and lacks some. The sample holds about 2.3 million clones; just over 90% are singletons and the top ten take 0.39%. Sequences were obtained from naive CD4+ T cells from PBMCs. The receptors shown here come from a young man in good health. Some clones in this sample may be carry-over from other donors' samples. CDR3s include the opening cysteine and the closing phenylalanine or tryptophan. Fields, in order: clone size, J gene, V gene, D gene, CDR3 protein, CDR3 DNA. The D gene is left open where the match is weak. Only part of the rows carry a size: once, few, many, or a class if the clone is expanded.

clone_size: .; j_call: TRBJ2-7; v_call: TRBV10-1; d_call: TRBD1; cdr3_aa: CASTGQGVLRIYEQYF; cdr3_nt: TGCGCCAGCACAGGACAGGGAGTCCTCCGGATTTACGAGCAGTACTTC
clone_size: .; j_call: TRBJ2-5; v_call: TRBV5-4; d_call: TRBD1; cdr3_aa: CASSRDRGNQETQYF; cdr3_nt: TGTGCCAGCAGCCGAGACAGGGGGAATCAAGAGACCCAGTACTTC
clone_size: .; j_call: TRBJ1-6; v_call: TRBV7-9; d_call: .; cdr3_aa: CASSEGGFTNSPLHF; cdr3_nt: TGTGCCAGCAGCGAGGGGGGTTTTACGAATTCACCCCTCCACTTT
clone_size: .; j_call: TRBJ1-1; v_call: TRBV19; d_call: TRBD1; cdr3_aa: CASGQGALRTEAFF; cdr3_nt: TGTGCCAGTGGACAGGGGGCCCTGCGAACTGAAGCTTTCTTT
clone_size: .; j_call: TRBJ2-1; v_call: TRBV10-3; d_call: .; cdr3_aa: CAISADIAYNEQFF; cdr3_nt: TGTGCCATCAGTGCGGACATTGCCTACAATGAGCAGTTCTTC
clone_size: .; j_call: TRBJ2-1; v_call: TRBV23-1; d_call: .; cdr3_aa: CASSQSHRVSSYNEQFF; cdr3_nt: TGCGCCAGCAGTCAATCGCACAGGGTGAGCTCCTACAATGAGCAGTTCTTC
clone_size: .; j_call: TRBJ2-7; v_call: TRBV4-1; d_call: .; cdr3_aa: CASSQGEGPAGFHEQYF; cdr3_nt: TGCGCCAGCAGCCAAGGTGAGGGGCCAGCGGGTTTCCACGAGCAGTACTTC
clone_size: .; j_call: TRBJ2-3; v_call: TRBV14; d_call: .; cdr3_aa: CASSRVRGTDTQYF; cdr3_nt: TGTGCCAGCAGCCGGGTCAGGGGCACAGATACGCAGTATTTT
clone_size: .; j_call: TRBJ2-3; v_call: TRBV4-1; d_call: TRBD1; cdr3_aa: CASSQDHPRGKTDTQYF; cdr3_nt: TGCGCCAGCAGCCAAGATCACCCCAGGGGGAAGACAGATACGCAGTATTTT
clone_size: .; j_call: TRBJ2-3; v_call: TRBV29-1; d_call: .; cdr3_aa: CSVVPSTDTQYF; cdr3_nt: TGCAGCGTTGTCCCTTCCACAGATACGCAGTATTTT
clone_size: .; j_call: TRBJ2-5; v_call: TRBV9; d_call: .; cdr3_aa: CASSADGQYIETQYF; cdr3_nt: TGTGCCAGCAGCGCTGACGGACAGTACATTGAGACCCAGTACTTC
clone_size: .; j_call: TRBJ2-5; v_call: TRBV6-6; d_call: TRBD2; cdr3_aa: CASTSSGGRETQYF; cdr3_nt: TGTGCCAGCACGTCTAGCGGGGGTCGGGAGACCCAGTACTTC
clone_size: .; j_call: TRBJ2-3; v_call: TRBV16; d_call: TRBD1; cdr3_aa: CASSHRGQGGVPDTQYF; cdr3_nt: TGTGCCAGCAGCCACCGCGGACAGGGGGGGGTCCCAGATACGCAGTATTTT
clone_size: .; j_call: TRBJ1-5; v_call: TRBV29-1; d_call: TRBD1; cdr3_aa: CSVRQGGNQPQHF; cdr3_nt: TGCAGCGTCCGACAGGGTGGCAATCAGCCCCAGCATTTT
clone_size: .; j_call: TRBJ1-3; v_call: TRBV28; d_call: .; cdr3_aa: CASSFLFASSGNTIYF; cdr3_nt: TGTGCCAGCAGTTTCCTTTTTGCCAGCTCTGGAAACACCATATATTTT
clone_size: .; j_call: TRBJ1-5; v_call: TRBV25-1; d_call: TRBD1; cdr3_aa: CASSDGTVSSNQPQHF; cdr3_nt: TGTGCCAGCAGTGATGGGACAGTCTCTAGCAATCAGCCCCAGCATTTT
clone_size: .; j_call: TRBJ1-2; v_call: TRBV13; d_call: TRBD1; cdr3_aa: CASSIRQGAGYGYTF; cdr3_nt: TGTGCCAGCAGCATTCGACAGGGGGCGGGCTATGGCTACACCTTC
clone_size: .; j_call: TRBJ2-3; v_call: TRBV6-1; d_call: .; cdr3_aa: CASTGLTSTDTQYF; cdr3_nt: TGTGCCAGCACGGGATTAACTAGCACAGATACGCAGTATTTT
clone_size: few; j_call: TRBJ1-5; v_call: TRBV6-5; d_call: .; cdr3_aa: CASRRQSLGNQPQHF; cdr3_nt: TGTGCCAGCAGAAGACAGTCTCTTGGCAATCAGCCCCAGCATTTT
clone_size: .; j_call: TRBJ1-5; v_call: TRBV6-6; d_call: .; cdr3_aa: CASSLLGSGAGQPQHF; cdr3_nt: TGTGCCAGCAGCCTACTCGGGTCCGGGGCAGGGCAGCCCCAGCATTTT
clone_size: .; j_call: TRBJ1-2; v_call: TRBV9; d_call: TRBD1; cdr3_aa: CASSSSGTALFYGYTF; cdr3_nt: TGTGCCAGCAGCTCGTCTGGGACAGCTCTCTTCTATGGCTACACCTTC
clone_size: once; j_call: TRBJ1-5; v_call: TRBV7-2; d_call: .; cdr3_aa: CASSPGASNQPQHF; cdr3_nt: TGTGCCAGCAGCCCCGGGGCCTCTAATCAGCCCCAGCATTTT
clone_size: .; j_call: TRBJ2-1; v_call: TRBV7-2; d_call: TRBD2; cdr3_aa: CASRSGTSGYNEQFF; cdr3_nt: TGTGCCAGCAGATCCGGGACTAGCGGATATAATGAGCAGTTCTTC
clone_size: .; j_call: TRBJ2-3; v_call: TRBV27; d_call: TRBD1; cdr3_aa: CASSLSTGPTDTQYF; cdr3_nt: TGTGCCAGCAGTTTATCGACAGGGCCTACAGATACGCAGTATTTT
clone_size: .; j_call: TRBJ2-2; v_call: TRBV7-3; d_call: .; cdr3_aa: CASSLMPETGELFF; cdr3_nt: TGTGCCAGCAGCTTAATGCCAGAAACCGGGGAGCTGTTTTTT
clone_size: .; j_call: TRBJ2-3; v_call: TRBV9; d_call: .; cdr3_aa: CASGPQVDTQYF; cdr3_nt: TGTGCCAGCGGGCCCCAGGTAGATACGCAGTATTTT
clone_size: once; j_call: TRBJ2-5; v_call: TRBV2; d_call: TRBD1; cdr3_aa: CASSGDRSETQYF; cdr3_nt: TGTGCCAGCAGTGGGGACAGGTCAGAGACCCAGTACTTC
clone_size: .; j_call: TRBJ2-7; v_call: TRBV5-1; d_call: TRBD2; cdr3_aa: CASSSVGGSSYEQYF; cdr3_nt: TGCGCCAGCAGCTCTGTGGGAGGGAGCTCCTACGAGCAGTACTTC
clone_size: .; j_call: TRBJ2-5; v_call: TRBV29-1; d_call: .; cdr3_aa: CSVELTGIQETQYF; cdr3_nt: TGCAGCGTTGAACTCACAGGAATTCAAGAGACCCAGTACTTC
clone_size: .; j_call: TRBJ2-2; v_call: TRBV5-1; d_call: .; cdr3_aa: CASKGVLADTGELFF; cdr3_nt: TGCGCCAGCAAGGGGGTGCTAGCGGACACCGGGGAGCTGTTTTTT
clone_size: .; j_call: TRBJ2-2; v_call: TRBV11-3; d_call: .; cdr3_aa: CASSLGRNTGELFF; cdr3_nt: TGTGCCAGCAGCCTTGGGCGGAACACCGGGGAGCTGTTTTTT
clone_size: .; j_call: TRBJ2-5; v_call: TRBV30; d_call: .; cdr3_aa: CAWTPGVTQYF; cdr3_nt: TGTGCCTGGACCCCAGGGGTGACCCAGTACTTC
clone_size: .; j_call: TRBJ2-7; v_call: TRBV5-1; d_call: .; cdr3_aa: CASSLARGPYEQYF; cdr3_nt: TGCGCCAGCAGCTTGGCCAGAGGGCCCTACGAGCAGTACTTC
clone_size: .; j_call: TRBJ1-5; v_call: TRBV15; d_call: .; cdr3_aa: CATSRGGSNQPQHF; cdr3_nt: TGTGCCACCAGCAGAGGGGGTTCGAATCAGCCCCAGCATTTT
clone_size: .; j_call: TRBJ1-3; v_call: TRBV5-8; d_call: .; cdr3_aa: CASSSQPTVSGNTIYF; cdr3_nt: TGTGCCAGCAGCTCCCAACCTACCGTCTCTGGAAACACCATATATTTT
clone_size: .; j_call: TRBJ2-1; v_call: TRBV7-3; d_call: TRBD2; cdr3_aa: CASSSKTSEYNEQFF; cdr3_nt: TGTGCCAGCAGCTCGAAGACTAGCGAATACAATGAGCAGTTCTTC
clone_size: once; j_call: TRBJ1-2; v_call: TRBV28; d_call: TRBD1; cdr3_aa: CASERSGGGYTF; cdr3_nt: TGTGCCAGCGAGAGGTCAGGGGGTGGCTACACCTTC
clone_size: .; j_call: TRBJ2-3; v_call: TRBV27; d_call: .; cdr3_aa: CASSWGASTDTQYF; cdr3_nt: TGTGCCAGCAGTTGGGGGGCCAGCACAGATACGCAGTATTTT
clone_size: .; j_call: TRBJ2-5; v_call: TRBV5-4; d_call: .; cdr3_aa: CASSLTHKETQYF; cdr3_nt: TGTGCCAGCAGCTTGACCCATAAAGAGACCCAGTACTTC
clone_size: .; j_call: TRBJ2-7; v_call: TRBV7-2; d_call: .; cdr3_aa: CASSSHWGLAYEQYF; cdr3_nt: TGTGCCAGCAGCTCCCACTGGGGACTTGCCTACGAGCAGTACTTC
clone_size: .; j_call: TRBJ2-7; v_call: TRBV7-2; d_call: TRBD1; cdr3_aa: CASSSTGYEQYF; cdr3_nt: TGTGCCAGCAGCTCGACAGGGTACGAGCAGTACTTC
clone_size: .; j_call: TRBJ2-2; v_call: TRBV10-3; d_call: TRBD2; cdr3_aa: CAISSREGRGELFF; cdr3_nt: TGTGCCATATCCTCGCGGGAGGGCCGCGGGGAGCTGTTTTTT
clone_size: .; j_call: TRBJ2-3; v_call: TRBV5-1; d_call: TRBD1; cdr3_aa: CASSSRDRERTDTQYF; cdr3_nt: TGCGCCAGCAGCAGCCGGGACAGGGAGCGCACAGATACGCAGTATTTT
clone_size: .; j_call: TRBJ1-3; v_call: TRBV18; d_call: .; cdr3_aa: CASSRNGPDGNTIYF; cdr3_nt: TGTGCCAGCTCTCGCAACGGTCCGGATGGAAACACCATATATTTT
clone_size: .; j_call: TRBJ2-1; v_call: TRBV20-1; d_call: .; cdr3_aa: CSARAYNEQFF; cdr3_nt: TGCAGTGCTAGAGCGTACAATGAGCAGTTCTTC
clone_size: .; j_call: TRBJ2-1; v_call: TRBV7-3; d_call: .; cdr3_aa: CAREMGHYNEQFF; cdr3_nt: TGTGCCAGGGAAATGGGACACTACAATGAGCAGTTCTTC
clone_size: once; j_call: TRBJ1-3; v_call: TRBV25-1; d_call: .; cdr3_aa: CASSVPGTGGNTIYF; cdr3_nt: TGTGCCAGCAGTGTACCAGGGACCGGCGGAAACACCATATATTTT
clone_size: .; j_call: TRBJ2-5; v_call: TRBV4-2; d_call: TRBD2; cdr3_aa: CASSQGPSAGVETQYF; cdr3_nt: TGTGCCAGCAGCCAGGGGCCGTCAGCGGGAGTGGAGACCCAGTACTTC
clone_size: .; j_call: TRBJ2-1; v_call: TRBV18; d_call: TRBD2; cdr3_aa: CASSPTSGSSNEQFF; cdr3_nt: TGTGCCAGCTCACCCACTAGCGGGAGTAGCAATGAGCAGTTCTTC
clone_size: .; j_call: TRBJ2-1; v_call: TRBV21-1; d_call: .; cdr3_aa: CASRVSVGGPLYNEQFF; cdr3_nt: TGTGCCAGCAGGGTAAGCGTGGGAGGGCCCCTCTACAATGAGCAGTTCTTC
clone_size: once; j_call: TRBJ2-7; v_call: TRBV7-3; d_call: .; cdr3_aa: CASSLAGTYEQYF; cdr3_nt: TGTGCCAGCAGCTTAGCGGGCACCTACGAGCAGTACTTC
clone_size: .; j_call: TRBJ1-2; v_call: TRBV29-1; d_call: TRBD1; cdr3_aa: CSVALQGPYGYTF; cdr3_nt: TGCAGCGTTGCCCTACAGGGGCCCTATGGCTACACCTTC
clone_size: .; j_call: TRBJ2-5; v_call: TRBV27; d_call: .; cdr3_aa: CASSQTGKETQYF; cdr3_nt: TGTGCCAGCAGCCAAACGGGGAAAGAGACCCAGTACTTC
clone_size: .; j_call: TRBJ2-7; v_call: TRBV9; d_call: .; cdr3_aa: CASSVGPKYYEQYF; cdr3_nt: TGTGCCAGCAGCGTAGGACCTAAATACTACGAGCAGTACTTC
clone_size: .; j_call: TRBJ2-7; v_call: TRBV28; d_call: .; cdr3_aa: CASSFWGDSYEQYF; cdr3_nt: TGTGCCAGCAGTTTTTGGGGTGATAGCTACGAGCAGTACTTC
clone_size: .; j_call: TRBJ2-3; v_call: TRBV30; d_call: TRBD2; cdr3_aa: CAWSVWGGNTQYF; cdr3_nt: TGTGCCTGGAGTGTTTGGGGAGGGAATACGCAGTATTTT
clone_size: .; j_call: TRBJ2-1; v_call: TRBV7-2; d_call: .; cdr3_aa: CASSLGATEQFF; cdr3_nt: TGTGCCAGCAGCTTAGGTGCCACTGAGCAGTTCTTC
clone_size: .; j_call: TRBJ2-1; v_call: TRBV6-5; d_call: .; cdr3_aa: CASSLTVAPFNEQFF; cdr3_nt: TGTGCCAGCAGCCTAACAGTTGCCCCCTTCAATGAGCAGTTCTTC
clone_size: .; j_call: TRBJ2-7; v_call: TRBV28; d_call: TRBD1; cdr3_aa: CASSRQGGEQYF; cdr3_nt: TGTGCCAGCAGCAGACAGGGGGGAGAGCAGTACTTC